The subject of this entry is one T cell receptor beta chain. Naive CD8 cells lacked CD45RO and underwent positive selection for CCR7, leaving out terminally differentiated effector memory CD45RA+ cells. V was pared by 0 bases and J by 4 bases, with 11 bases between. The CDR3 is made up of 16 amino acids. Per the germline V gene, CDR1 is SGHRS and CDR2 is YFSETQ. This entry belongs to a study of shared clonotypes between healthy human individuals. Repertoires were generated with immunoSEQ multiplex PCR, while TCRdb's copy carries only in-frame clones and drops some. The sample has 550,000 to 750,000 clones, roughly 96% seen once.

This sequence originates from a woman aged 25 to 39 in good health. The V and J genes are TRBV5-1 and TRBJ2-6; TRBD1 is a possible D gene (5 bases). The sample consisted of naive CD8+ T cells sorted from blood. The CDR3 coding sequence is TGCGCCAGCAGCTTGGAACAGGTCGTGGGGGCCAACGTCCTGACTTTC. Encoded protein: CASSLEQVVGANVLTF.